This T cell receptor (beta chain) was documented in a study of T cells after yellow fever vaccination. Study-wide results and caveats: Any FACS-sorted repertoire could hold abundant clonotypes that contaminate it from the bulk population. Post-booster repertoires contained most primary-vaccination clones again (roughly 95% CD4, 85% to 90% CD8).

The TCR cDNA carried a universal primer site and UMIs from 5'RACE template switching. One entry per CDR3 protein, called by TCRdb with MiXCR from the 5' RACE reads. Of hundreds of thousands of distinct CDR3 sequences listed, under 20% are singletons. This clonotype was seen more than once but under ten times. Its target is not known. The CDR3 runs 15 residues. V was pared by 3 bases and J by 3 bases, with 4 bases of the junction left unmatched. Germline-derived CDR1 and CDR2 are MNHEY and SMNVEV (reference sequence). Sequencing was performed on PBMCs, taken before the yellow fever booster vaccination. The TCR originated in a man in his late teens or twenties who received the YFV17D yellow fever vaccine. The chain links TRBV27 to TRBJ2-1; TRBD1 matches at 8 bases. The CDR3 loop reads CASSFGTGHYNEQFF. In DNA, the CDR3 is TGTGCCAGCAGTTTTGGGACAGGCCACTACAATGAGCAGTTCTTC.